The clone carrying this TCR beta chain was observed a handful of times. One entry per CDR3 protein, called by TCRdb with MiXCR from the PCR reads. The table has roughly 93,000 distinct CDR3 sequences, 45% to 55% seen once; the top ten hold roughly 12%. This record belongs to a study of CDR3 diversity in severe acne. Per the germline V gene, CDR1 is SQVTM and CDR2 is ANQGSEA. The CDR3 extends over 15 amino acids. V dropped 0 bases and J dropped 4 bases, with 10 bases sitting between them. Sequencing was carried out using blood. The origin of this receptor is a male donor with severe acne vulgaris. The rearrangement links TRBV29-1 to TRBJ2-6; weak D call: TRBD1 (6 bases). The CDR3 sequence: CSVEESGTGANVLTF. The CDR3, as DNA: TGCAGCGTTGAAGAGTCGGGGACAGGGGCCAACGTCCTGACTTTC.